A single sample is the source of the 27 T cell receptor beta chains below, sequenced in a study of blood T cell repertoires in COVID-19. Sequencing used immunoSEQ multiplex PCR; TCRdb keeps in-frame clones, though not all of them. This sample has 130,000 or so clones, with less than 90% found just once. Sequencing was done on a sample of peripheral blood. All receptors derive from a man in his sixties with acute or convalescent COVID-19.

Only a few counts were recorded for this clone. The chain couples TRBV19 to TRBJ1-6; TRBD1 might be the D (5 bases). Trimming cost V 7 bases and J 7 bases, with 11 bases left between them. In germline, CDR1 is LNHDA, CDR2 SQIVND (reference sequence). The length of the CDR3 is 13 residues. DNA of the CDR3: TGTGCCAGTAATCTGCAGGGAAATTCACCCCTCCACTTT. It is translated as CASNLQGNSPLHF.

This chain connects TRBV5-1 to TRBJ2-1; 13 bases agree with TRBD2. The germline V gene has CDR1 SGHRS and CDR2 YFSETQ. Trimming at V came to 4 bases and at J to 4 bases, leaving 8 bases not matched to a gene. The CDR3 totals 17 residues. CDR3 bases: TGCGCCAGCAGCCCCACTAGCGGGGGGGCGGCATACAATGAGCAGTTCTTC. Its protein product is CASSPTSGGAAYNEQFF. The full variable domain, completed using reference TRBV5-1 and TRBJ2-1, is KAGVTQTPRYLIKTRGQQVTLSCSPISGHRSVSWYQQTPGQGLQFLFEYFSETQRNKGNFPGRFSGRQFSNSRSEMNVSTLELGDSALYLCASSPTSGGAAYNEQFFGPGTRLTVL.

The genes are TRBV18 and TRBJ1-4, with 7 bases identical to TRBD1. The CDR3 has 15 residues. J lost 5 bases, V lost 1 base, and 4 bases had no gene match. The germline CDR1 and CDR2 sequences are KGHSH and LQKENI. CDR3 in DNA: TGTGCCAGCTCACCACGGGGACAGTCAAATGAAAAACTGTTTTTT. This codes for CASSPRGQSNEKLFF.

The rearrangement joins TRBV24-1 to TRBJ2-7; D is unresolved. The CDR3 covers 13 residues. Trimming pared 3 bases from V and 5 bases from J, leaving 10 bases between. Germline lookup yields CDR1 KGHDR and CDR2 SFDVKD. This CDR3 is CATSDPTPDEQYF. The DNA of the CDR3 is TGTGCCACCAGTGATCCTACCCCCGACGAGCAGTACTTC.

This chain uses TRBV19 with TRBJ2-2; 8 bases are a match to TRBD1. V shed 6 bases, J shed 6 bases, and the junction held 9 bases outside the gene matches. This CDR3 region has 15 residues. Germline CDR1 reads LNHDA; CDR2 reads SQIVND (reference sequence). The CDR3 loop is CASRAHRGSAGELFF. The CDR3 DNA follows: TGTGCCAGTAGGGCTCACAGGGGGAGCGCCGGGGAGCTGTTTTTT. Complete variable domain (other parts from reference TRBV19 and TRBJ2-2): DGGITQSPKYLFRKEGQNVTLSCEQNLNHDAMYWYRQDPGQGLRLIYYSQIVNDFQKGDIAEGYSVSREKKESFPLTVTSAQKNPTAFYLCASRAHRGSAGELFFGEGSRLTVL.

The chain couples TRBV3-1 (or the pseudogene TRBV3-2) to TRBJ2-5; 8 nucleotides match TRBD2. CDR1 is LGHDT, CDR2 YNNKEL, per germline (reference sequence). The V segment lost 1 base and the J segment 7 bases; nucleotides outside the gene matches: 8. The CDR3 totals 15 residues. CDR3 in amino acids: CASSQVQAGVVTQYF. Here the CDR3 DNA reads TGTGCCAGCAGCCAAGTACAAGCGGGGGTAGTGACCCAGTACTTC.

The rearrangement joins TRBV23-1 to TRBJ2-4; D is uncertain. TRBV23-1 is an ORF, and what it does is uncertain. Between the trimmed V and J ends, which lost 7 bases and 7 bases, there was a span of 17 bases. This CDR3 contains 14 residues. The CDR3 DNA reads TGCGCCAGCATCGACGCCGGAGTCTTGAACATTCAGTACTTC. It is translated as CASIDAGVLNIQYF.

This chain uses TRBV3-1 (or the pseudogene TRBV3-2) with TRBJ2-1; 12 bases are shared with TRBD2. This CDR3 region has 14 residues. Looked up from germline, CDR1 is LGHDT and CDR2 is YNNKEL (reference sequence). The ends lost 4 bases at V and 7 bases at J; junction bases unmatched: 2. The CDR3 spells CASSRTSGENEQFF. CDR3 coding DNA: TGTGCCAGCAGCCGGACTAGCGGGGAAAATGAGCAGTTCTTC.

This clone has just one count. This rearrangement joins TRBV9 to TRBJ2-3, with 10 bases identical to TRBD2. CDR1 and CDR2 from the germline V gene are SGDLS and YYNGEE. J was trimmed by 3 bases and V by 1 base; bases with no gene match: 2. The CDR3 loop spans 15 amino acids. CDR3 region: CASSVPAGGTDTQYF. CDR3 DNA: TGTGCCAGCAGCGTACCAGCGGGGGGGACAGATACGCAGTATTTT.

The rearrangement uses TRBV6-4 and TRBJ2-7, with a possible D match to TRBD1 (5 bases). This CDR3 has 15 amino acids. Trimming removed 4 bases at V and 4 bases at J, with 17 bases between. Germline V gene lookup returns CDR1 MRHNA and CDR2 SNTAGT. CDR3 sequence reads: CASSVAPVGRYEQYF. The CDR3 bases are TGTGCCAGCAGTGTTGCGCCGGTGGGGCGATACGAGCAGTACTTC.

This rearrangement joins TRBV5-6 to TRBJ2-2, with a tentative D call TRBD1 (5 bases). Germline V gene data show CDR1 as SGHDT and CDR2 as YYEEEE. Trimming removed 4 bases at V and 8 bases at J, with 18 bases between. The CDR3 has 15 residues. CDR3 in amino acids: CASSMDTSYRGELFF. The CDR3 bases are TGTGCCAGCAGCATGGACACCTCATACAGGGGGGAGCTGTTTTTT. Full variable domain (remainder filled in from reference TRBV5-6 and TRBJ2-2): DAGVTQSPTHLIKTRGQQVTLRCSPKSGHDTVSWYQQALGQGPQFIFQYYEEEERQRGNFPDRFSGHQFPNYSSELNVNALLLGDSALYLCASSMDTSYRGELFFGEGSRLTVL.

CDR3 sequence (DNA): TGTGCCAGCAGCTTAAACCGGGACAGGGGAAATGAGCAGTTCTTC. This translates into CASSLNRDRGNEQFF. J is TRBJ2-1 and V is TRBV11-2; 10 positions agree with TRBD1. The CDR3 runs 15 residues. Germline values: CDR1 SGHAT, CDR2 FQNNGV. Losses at the gene ends were 2 bases for V and 7 bases for J; bases not matched to a gene: 5. The variable domain in full, with the rest retrieved from reference TRBV11-2 and TRBJ2-1, is EAGVAQSPRYKIIEKRQSVAFWCNPISGHATLYWYQQILGQGPKLLIQFQNNGVVDDSQLPKDRFSAERLKGVDSTLKIQPAKLEDSAVYLCASSLNRDRGNEQFFGPGTRLTVL.

This chain connects TRBV20-1 to TRBJ1-2; tentatively, D is TRBD1 (6 bases). This CDR3 region has 11 residues. Trimming shortened V by 8 bases and J by 8 bases, and 15 bases separated the two germline ends. Germline assignment: CDR1 DFQATT and CDR2 SNEGSKA (reference sequence). The chain's CDR3 is CSPFAGAGYTF. CDR3 DNA sequence: TGCAGTCCTTTTGCGGGGGCGGGCTACACCTTC.

The chain is built from TRBV29-1 and TRBJ1-5; TRBD1 matches 8 bases. This CDR3 has 13 amino acids. Unmatched junction bases numbered 7, after V lost 6 bases and J lost 6 bases. CDR1 is SQVTM, CDR2 ANQGSEA, per germline. The DNA of the CDR3 is TGCAGCGTCGACAGGGGAGAGGGTCAGCCCCAGCATTTT. It encodes CSVDRGEGQPQHF.

Only a few counts were recorded for this clone. The chain recombines TRBV6-1 with TRBJ1-5; D is possibly TRBD1 (6 bases). CDR3 length: 14 residues. V was clipped by 2 bases and J by 7 bases, with 12 bases between them. Germline V gene data show CDR1 as MNHNS and CDR2 as SASEGT. The CDR3 sequence is CASSEPRGSQPQHF. Written as DNA, the CDR3 is TGTGCCAGCAGTGAACCCAGGGGATCCCAGCCCCAGCATTTT.

This clone was seen once. V gene TRBV6-5 combines with J gene TRBJ1-1, with D uncertain. With 8 bases removed from V and 6 bases from J, the gap between germline ends came to 19 bases. The germline CDR1 and CDR2 sequences are MNHEY and SVGAGI. This CDR3 is 14 amino acids long. The CDR3 sequence: CASATKRGVPEAFF. The CDR3 region has the DNA TGTGCCAGCGCAACCAAGCGGGGTGTCCCTGAAGCTTTCTTT.

This chain connects TRBV2 to TRBJ2-2; no clear D gene. V was clipped by 3 bases and J by 4 bases, with 9 bases between them. The CDR3 spans 14 residues. Looked up from germline, CDR1 is SNHLY and CDR2 is FYNNEI. CDR3 amino acids: CASSETSFTGELFF. The CDR3 DNA reads TGTGCCAGCAGTGAGACAAGCTTCACCGGGGAGCTGTTTTTT.

This clone has more than one count but fewer than ten. The V and J genes are TRBV5-5 and TRBJ2-3, with D hard to call. Germline CDR1 SGHKS, CDR2 YYEKEE (reference sequence). This CDR3 has 15 amino acids. Trimming removed 0 bases at V and 4 bases at J, with 12 bases between. The CDR3 region has the DNA TGTGCCAGCAGCTTGGAATTCCGGGTCCCAGATACGCAGTATTTT. Protein product: CASSLEFRVPDTQYF.

The V and J genes are TRBV12-3 or TRBV12-4 and TRBJ1-1; D is undetermined. The V end lost 6 bases, the J end lost 3 bases, and 8 bases lay between the germline ends. CDR3 length: 12 amino acids. The CDR3 DNA is TGTGCCAGCAGGCCGCGGGACACTGAAGCTTTCTTT. This translates into CASRPRDTEAFF.

On this clone: At the DNA level, this CDR3 is encoded by other sequences in the same sample as well. The V gene is TRBV5-1, the J gene TRBJ1-1; D remains unclear. The ends were cut back, 0 bases at V and 1 base at J, with 10 bases in the middle. Germline CDR1 reads SGHRS; CDR2 reads YFSETQ. This CDR3 is 15 amino acids long. The CDR3 sequence is CASSLDGRTNTEAFF. In nucleotides, the CDR3 is TGCGCCAGCAGCTTGGATGGCAGAACGAACACTGAAGCTTTCTTT.

The V call is TRBV6-1, the J call TRBJ2-7; the D is unclear. This CDR3 region has 14 residues. V was shortened by 1 base and J by 2 bases, with 9 bases between the two germline ends. Germline lookup yields CDR1 MNHNS and CDR2 SASEGT. The CDR3 DNA is TGTGCCAGCAGTGAAGGCAGGCATCCCTACGAGCAGTACTTC. This translates into CASSEGRHPYEQYF.

This clone was counted once. The genes are TRBV5-5 and TRBJ2-7; TRBD2 aligns across 12 bases. The CDR3 totals 17 residues. CDR1 is SGHKS and CDR2 is YYEKEE in the germline V gene (reference sequence). The J segment lost 2 bases and the V segment lost 3 bases, leaving 9 bases of the junction unmatched. The CDR3 sequence: CASSSAPWTSGTYEQYF. For the CDR3, the DNA is TGTGCCAGCAGCTCTGCACCCTGGACTAGCGGGACCTACGAGCAGTACTTC.

The chain uses TRBV11-2 and TRBJ2-5; TRBD2 agrees at 9 bases. This CDR3 has 16 amino acids. J gave up 9 bases and V 1 base, and 12 bases lay outside the gene matches. Germline assignment: CDR1 SGHAT and CDR2 FQNNGV. The CDR3 here is CASSLGASGVTMPQYF. The CDR3 bases are TGTGCCAGCAGCTTAGGGGCTAGCGGGGTCACGATGCCCCAGTACTTC. Together with reference TRBV11-2 and TRBJ2-5, the CDR3 gives the full variable domain: EAGVAQSPRYKIIEKRQSVAFWCNPISGHATLYWYQQILGQGPKLLIQFQNNGVVDDSQLPKDRFSAERLKGVDSTLKIQPAKLEDSAVYLCASSLGASGVTMPQYFGPGTRLLVL.

The V gene is TRBV19, the J gene TRBJ2-1; D gene uncertain. Germline-derived CDR1 and CDR2 are LNHDA and SQIVND (reference sequence). Trimming took off 3 bases at V and 8 bases at J, with 5 bases between the two ends. The CDR3 has 11 residues. The CDR3 coding sequence is TGTGCCAGTAGTATTATTGATGAGCAGTTCTTC. Amino acid sequence: CASSIIDEQFF.

The CDR3 loop reads CASSLLYGTEYEQYF. Here the CDR3 DNA reads TGTGCCAGCAGTTTATTGTATGGGACAGAGTACGAGCAGTACTTC. V and J are TRBV27 and TRBJ2-7, with 7 positions matching TRBD1. J was trimmed by 4 bases and V by 1 base; bases with no gene match: 7. The CDR3 runs 15 residues. CDR1 MNHEY and CDR2 SMNVEV come from the germline V gene (reference sequence).

The rearrangement joins TRBV29-1 to TRBJ1-1; D is ambiguous. The CDR3 is made up of 16 amino acids. Between the trimmed V and J ends, which lost 4 bases and 1 base, there was a span of 19 bases. Germline values: CDR1 SQVTM, CDR2 ANQGSEA. CDR3 DNA: TGCAGCGTTGTGAGGGAGTTCTTAACTCGGAACACTGAAGCTTTCTTT. Its translation is CSVVREFLTRNTEAFF.

V and J are TRBV5-1 and TRBJ2-4, with TRBD1 identical over 9 bases. The germline CDR1 and CDR2 sequences are SGHRS and YFSETQ. The CDR3 contains 17 residues. With 1 base clipped from V and 7 bases from J, the junction kept 12 bases outside the gene matches. The CDR3 loop reads CASSLRTGDSPGNIQYF. In DNA form, the CDR3 reads TGCGCCAGCAGCTTGCGGACAGGGGACTCCCCGGGGAACATTCAGTACTTC.